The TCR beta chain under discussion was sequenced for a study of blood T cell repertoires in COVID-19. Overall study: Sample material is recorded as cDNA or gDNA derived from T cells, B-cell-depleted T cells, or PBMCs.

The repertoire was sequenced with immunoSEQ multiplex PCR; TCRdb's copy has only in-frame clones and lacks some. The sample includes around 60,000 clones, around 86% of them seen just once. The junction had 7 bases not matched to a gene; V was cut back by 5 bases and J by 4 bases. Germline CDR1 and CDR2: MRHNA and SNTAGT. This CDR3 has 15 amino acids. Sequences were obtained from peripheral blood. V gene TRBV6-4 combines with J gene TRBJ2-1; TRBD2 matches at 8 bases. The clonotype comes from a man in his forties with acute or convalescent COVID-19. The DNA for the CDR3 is TGTGCCAGCAGTCCCCTAGCGGGCCCTTACAATGAGCAGTTCTTC. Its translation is CASSPLAGPYNEQFF.